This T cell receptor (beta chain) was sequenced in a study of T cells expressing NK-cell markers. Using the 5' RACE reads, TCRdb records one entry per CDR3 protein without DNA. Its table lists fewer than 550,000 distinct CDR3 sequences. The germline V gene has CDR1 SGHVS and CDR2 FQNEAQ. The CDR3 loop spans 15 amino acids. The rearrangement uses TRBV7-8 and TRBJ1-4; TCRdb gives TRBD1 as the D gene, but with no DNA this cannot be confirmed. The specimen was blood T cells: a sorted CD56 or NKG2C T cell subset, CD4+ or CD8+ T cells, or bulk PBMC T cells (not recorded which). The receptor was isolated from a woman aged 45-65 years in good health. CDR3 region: CASSLEGVTNEKLFF. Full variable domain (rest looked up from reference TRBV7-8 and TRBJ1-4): GAGVSQSPRYKVAKRGQDVALRCDPISGHVSLFWYQQALGQGPEFLTYFQNEAQLDKSGLPSDRFFAERPEGSVSTLKIQRTQQEDSAVYLCASSLEGVTNEKLFFGSGTQLSVL.